In this sample, the clone carrying this T cell receptor beta chain turned up many times. For Graves' hyperthyroidism to be stable, ophthalmopathy could not progress within 18 months. Among the patients, aged 18 to 65, hyperthyroidism was newly diagnosed and had lasted under 2 months. Pregnant or lactating patients were excluded, as were those with uncontrolled infection or other autoimmune disease. Fresh peripheral blood, about 10 ml of it, supplied the PBMCs. This entry is derived from a study of T cells in Graves' hyperthyroidism and ophthalmopathy. TCR beta CDR3 regions were amplified from RNA. A set of HTBI primers served as the primers for a first-round RT-PCR of the TCR CDR3. TCRdb itself ran the multiplex PCR reads through MiXCR, one entry per CDR3 protein. The repertoire consists of 600,000 to 650,000 distinct CDR3 sequences, with 15% to 20% occurring once and the leading ten covering approximately 3.8%.

The clonotype originates from a woman between 25 and 40 years old with Graves' hyperthyroidism. Sequenced: blood.

The CDR3 is CASSYSPGSPLHF. DNA of the CDR3: TGTGCCAGCAGTTACTCACCCGGGTCACCCCTCCACTTT. This chain uses TRBV6-5 with TRBJ1-6; D is undetermined. Germline CDR1 MNHEY, CDR2 SVGAGI. Deletions cut 0 bases from V and 10 bases from J, with 7 bases between. This CDR3 contains 13 residues.